This TCR beta chain comes out of a study of blood T cell repertoires in COVID-19. Study overall: Sources were T cells, B-cell-depleted T cells, or PBMCs; the material itself was cDNA or gDNA.

In the original analysis: Reference gene primer amplification yielded estimated nucleated cell counts. The repertoire was sequenced with immunoSEQ multiplex PCR; TCRdb's copy has only in-frame clones and lacks some. That table gives V, J and clone size, and the DNA gave D and trimming. The sample has 210,000 or so clones; almost 85% are singletons. The CDR3 contains 13 residues. The V gene's germline CDR1 is SGHTA and CDR2 FQGNSA. V was pared by 3 bases and J by 3 bases, with 9 bases between. The source of this sequence is a woman between 65 and 79 years old with active or convalescent COVID-19. The rearrangement joins TRBV7-2 to TRBJ2-7, with D possibly matching TRBD2 (5 bases). The specimen sequenced was peripheral blood. In DNA, the CDR3 is TGTGCCAGCAGCTTCGGAGAGGGCTACGAGCAGTACTTC. Residues: CASSFGEGYEQYF.